Below, 9 T cell receptor beta chains from the same sample are listed, as sequenced in a study of CD8 T cells in ankylosing spondylitis. Overall study findings and caveats: About 8 highly homologous variants made up a TCR beta motif, and this motif appeared characteristic of ankylosing spondylitis blood.

Using its own MiXCR run on the 5' RACE reads, TCRdb lists one record per CDR3 protein. This table has roughly 490,000 distinct CDR3 sequences, 5.3% appearing once. Antigens of these TCRs are unknown. The source material was blood, either unsorted or a sorted T cell fraction (not recorded which). Receptor source: a male donor with ankylosing spondylitis.

The genes are TRBV15 and TRBJ2-5, with D maybe TRBD1 (6 bases). Trimming stripped 1 base from V and 5 bases from J, with 14 bases between. Germline V gene data show CDR1 as LNHNV and CDR2 as YYDKDF (reference sequence). The CDR3 spans 15 residues. The CDR3 DNA reads as TGTGCCACCAGCAGAGGCCAGGGGCCCGTGGAGACCCAGTACTTC. Translating gives CATSRGQGPVETQYF.

DNA of the CDR3: TGTGCCAGCAGCTTAGTATTAGGAGACCACGAGCAGTACTTC. This sequence encodes CASSLVLGDHEQYF. The rearrangement uses TRBV7-2 and TRBJ2-7; unclear D gene. Germline V gene data show CDR1 as SGHTA and CDR2 as FQGNSA. There are 14 residues in the CDR3. Trimming pared 1 base from V and 5 bases from J, leaving 12 bases between.

This clonotype appeared many times. V gene TRBV7-2 combines with J gene TRBJ1-2; D call uncertain. With 2 bases removed from V and 2 bases from J, the gap between germline ends came to 0 bases. The germline gives CDR1 SGHTA, CDR2 FQGNSA. The CDR3 runs to 11 residues. CDR3 residues: CASSLNYGYTF. The DNA of the CDR3 is TGTGCCAGCAGCTTAAACTATGGCTACACCTTC.

This clonotype was picked up many times. The chain uses TRBV7-9 and TRBJ1-1; unclear D gene. Trimming pared 1 base from V and 5 bases from J, leaving 14 bases between. Per germline, CDR1 SEHNR and CDR2 FQNEAQ (reference sequence). The CDR3 spans 15 residues. The CDR3 loop is CASSLGTYFGTEAFF. CDR3 bases: TGTGCCAGCAGCTTAGGGACCTACTTTGGGACTGAAGCTTTCTTT.

This clonotype appeared a few times. The rearrangement links TRBV20-1 to TRBJ2-3; 13 nucleotides match TRBD2. This CDR3 is built from 17 residues. CDR1 and CDR2 (germline): DFQATT, SNEGSKA (reference sequence). V lost 4 bases and J lost 0; bases outside the gene matches: 7. The CDR3 loop reads CSATGLAGTSSTDTQYF. The DNA for the CDR3 is TGCAGTGCTACGGGACTAGCGGGGACATCTAGCACAGATACGCAGTATTTT.

This clonotype appeared a few times. The CDR3 coding sequence is TGTGCCAGCAGCCCCTTGGGGGCGTACCAAGAGACCCAGTACTTC. Protein product: CASSPLGAYQETQYF. The chain links TRBV12-3 or TRBV12-4 to TRBJ2-5; D is perhaps TRBD1 (6 bases). The V end was cut by 6 bases, the J end by 0 bases, with 14 bases between. This CDR3 is built from 15 residues.

In this sample, this clonotype turned up many times. The CDR3 coding sequence is TGTGCCATCAGTGAGTCCTCACCGGGACACCTCCGGGGCACTGAAGCTTTCTTT. It encodes CAISESSPGHLRGTEAFF. V gene TRBV10-3 combines with J gene TRBJ1-1; D might be TRBD1 (6 bases). The ends were cut back, 0 bases at V and 4 bases at J, with 21 bases in the middle. This CDR3 is 18 amino acids long. CDR1 ENHRY and CDR2 SYGVKD come from the germline V gene.

Many counts were recorded for this clonotype. This rearrangement joins TRBV7-9 to TRBJ2-7; D ambiguous. This CDR3 comprises 13 residues. The germline CDR1 and CDR2 sequences are SEHNR and FQNEAQ (reference sequence). The ends were cut back, 7 bases at V and 3 bases at J, with 13 bases in the middle. The chain's CDR3 is CASMQIGRYEQYF. The CDR3 nucleotides are TGTGCCAGCATGCAAATCGGGCGCTACGAGCAGTACTTC.

This clonotype was counted at least ten times. The rearrangement links TRBV7-8 to TRBJ2-3; perhaps TRBD1 as D (6 bases). V shed 5 bases and J shed 4 bases, with 10 bases lying between them. Germline V lookup: CDR1 SGHVS, CDR2 FQNEAQ. This CDR3 spans 13 amino acids. DNA for the CDR3: TGTGCCAGCAGCGCAGACAGGTCAGATACGCAGTATTTT. Translated, it gives CASSADRSDTQYF. Supplemented by reference TRBV7-8 and TRBJ2-3, the full variable domain reads GAGVSQSPRYKVAKRGQDVALRCDPISGHVSLFWYQQALGQGPEFLTYFQNEAQLDKSGLPSDRFFAERPEGSVSTLKIQRTQQEDSAVYLCASSADRSDTQYFGPGTRLTVL.